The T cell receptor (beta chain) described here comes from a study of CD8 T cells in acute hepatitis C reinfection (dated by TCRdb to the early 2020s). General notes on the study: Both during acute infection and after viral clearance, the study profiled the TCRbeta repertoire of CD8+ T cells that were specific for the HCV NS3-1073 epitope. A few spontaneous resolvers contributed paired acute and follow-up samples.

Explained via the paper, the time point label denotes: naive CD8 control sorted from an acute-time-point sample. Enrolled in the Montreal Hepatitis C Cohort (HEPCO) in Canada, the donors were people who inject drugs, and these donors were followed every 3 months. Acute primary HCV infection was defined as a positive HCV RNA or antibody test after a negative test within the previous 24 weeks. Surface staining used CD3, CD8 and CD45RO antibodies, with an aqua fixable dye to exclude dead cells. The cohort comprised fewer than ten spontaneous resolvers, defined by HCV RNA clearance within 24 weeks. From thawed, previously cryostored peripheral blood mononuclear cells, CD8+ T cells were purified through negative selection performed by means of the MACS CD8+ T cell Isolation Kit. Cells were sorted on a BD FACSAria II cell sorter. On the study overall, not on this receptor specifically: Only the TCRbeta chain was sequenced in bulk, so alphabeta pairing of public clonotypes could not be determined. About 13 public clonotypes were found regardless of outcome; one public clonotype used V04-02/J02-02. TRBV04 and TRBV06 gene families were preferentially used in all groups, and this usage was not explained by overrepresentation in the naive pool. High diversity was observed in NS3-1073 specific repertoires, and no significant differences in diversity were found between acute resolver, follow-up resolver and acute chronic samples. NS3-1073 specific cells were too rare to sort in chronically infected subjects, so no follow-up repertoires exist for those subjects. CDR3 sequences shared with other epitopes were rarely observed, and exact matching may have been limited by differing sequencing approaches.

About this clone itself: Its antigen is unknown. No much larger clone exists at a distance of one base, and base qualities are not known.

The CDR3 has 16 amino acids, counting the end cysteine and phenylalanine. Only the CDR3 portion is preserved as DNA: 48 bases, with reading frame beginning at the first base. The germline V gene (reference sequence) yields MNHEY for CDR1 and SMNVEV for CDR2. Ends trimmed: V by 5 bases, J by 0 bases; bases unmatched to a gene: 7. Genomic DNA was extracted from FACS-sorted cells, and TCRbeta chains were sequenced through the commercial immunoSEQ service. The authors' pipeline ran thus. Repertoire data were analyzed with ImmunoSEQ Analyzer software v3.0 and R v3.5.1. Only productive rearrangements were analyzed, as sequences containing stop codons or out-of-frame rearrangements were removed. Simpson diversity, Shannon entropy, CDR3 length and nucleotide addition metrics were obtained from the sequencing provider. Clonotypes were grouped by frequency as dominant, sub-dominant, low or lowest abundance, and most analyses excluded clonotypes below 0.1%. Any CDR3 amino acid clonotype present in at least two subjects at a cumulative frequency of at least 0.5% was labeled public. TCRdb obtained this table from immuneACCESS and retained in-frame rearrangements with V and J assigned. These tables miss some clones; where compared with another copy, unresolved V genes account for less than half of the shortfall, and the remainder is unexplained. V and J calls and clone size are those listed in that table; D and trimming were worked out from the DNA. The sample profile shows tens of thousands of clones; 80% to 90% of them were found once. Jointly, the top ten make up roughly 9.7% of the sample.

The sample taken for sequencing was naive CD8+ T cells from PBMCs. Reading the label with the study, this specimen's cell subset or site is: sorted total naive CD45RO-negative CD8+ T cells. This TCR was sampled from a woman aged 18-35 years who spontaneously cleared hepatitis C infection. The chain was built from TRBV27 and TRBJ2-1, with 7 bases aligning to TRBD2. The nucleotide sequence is TGTGCCAGCAGTATCCTAGCGGTAAGCTCCTACAATGAGCAGTTCTTC. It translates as CASSILAVSSYNEQFF.